This record covers a single T cell receptor beta chain. TCRdb's copy holds only in-frame clones and misses some; the assay was immunoSEQ multiplex PCR. The repertoire holds approximately 50,000 clones, with 95% to 97% as singletons. The sample belongs to a study of technical replicates of blood from a few donors. This TCR derives from a human donor in good health. The sequenced material came from T cells isolated from PBMCs.

This CDR3 reads CASSAPSRATGPGANVLTF. The CDR3 DNA reads as TGTGCCAGCAGCGCACCTTCCCGAGCCACAGGGCCTGGGGCCAACGTCCTGACTTTC. This sequence joins TRBV7-9 and TRBJ2-6; maybe TRBD1 (6 bases). Trimming removed 5 bases at V and 2 bases at J, with 22 bases between. This CDR3 is 19 amino acids long. Germline values: CDR1 SEHNR, CDR2 FQNEAQ (reference sequence).